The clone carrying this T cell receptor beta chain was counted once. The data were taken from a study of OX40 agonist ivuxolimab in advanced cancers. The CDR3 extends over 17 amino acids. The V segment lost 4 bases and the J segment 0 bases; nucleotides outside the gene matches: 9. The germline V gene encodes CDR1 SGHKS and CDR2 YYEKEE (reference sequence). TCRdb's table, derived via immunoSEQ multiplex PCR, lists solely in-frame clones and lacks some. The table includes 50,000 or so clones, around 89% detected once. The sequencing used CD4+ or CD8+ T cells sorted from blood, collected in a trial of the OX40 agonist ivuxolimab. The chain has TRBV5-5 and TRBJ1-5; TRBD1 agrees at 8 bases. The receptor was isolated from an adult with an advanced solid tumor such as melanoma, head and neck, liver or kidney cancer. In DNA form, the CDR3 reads TGTGCCAGCAGCCCACGGGACAGGACTTATAGCAATCAGCCCCAGCATTTT. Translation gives CASSPRDRTYSNQPQHF.